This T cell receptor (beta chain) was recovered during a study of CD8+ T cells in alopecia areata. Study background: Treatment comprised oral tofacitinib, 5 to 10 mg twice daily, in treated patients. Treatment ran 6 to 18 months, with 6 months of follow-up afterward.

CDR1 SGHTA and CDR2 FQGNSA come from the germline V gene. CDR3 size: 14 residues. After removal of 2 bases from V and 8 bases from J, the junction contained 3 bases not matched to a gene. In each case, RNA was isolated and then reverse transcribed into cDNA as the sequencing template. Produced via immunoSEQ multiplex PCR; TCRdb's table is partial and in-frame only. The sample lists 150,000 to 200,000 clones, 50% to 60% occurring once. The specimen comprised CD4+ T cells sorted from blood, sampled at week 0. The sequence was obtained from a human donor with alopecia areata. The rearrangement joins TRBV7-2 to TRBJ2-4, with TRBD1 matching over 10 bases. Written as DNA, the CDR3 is TGTGCCAGCAGCTTACAGGGACAGGGGTACATTCAGTACTTC. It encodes CASSLQGQGYIQYF.